The entry below describes one T cell receptor (beta chain). The antigen remains undetermined. These data originate in a study of identifying expanded T cells in peripheral blood. During the collection period, no donor immune events like infections were recorded. Study results and caveats: Technical replicates showed around 1.2 changed clones; two weeks about 16.4; four weeks 19. Roughly two-week clone count variance significantly increased as total template count grew.

The CDR3 loop spans 14 amino acids. Trimming left V 6 bases short and J 4 bases short, with 12 bases between. Germline V CDR1 and CDR2: ENHRY, SYGVKD. Profiled with immunoSEQ multiplex PCR; TCRdb holds only in-frame clones, not every one. The sample comprises roughly 100,000 clones, around 89% of which are singletons, and around 17% rests with the top ten. This clonotype was sampled from a person aged 18-70 years in good health. The sequenced sample was blood. The rearrangement joins TRBV10-3 to TRBJ2-2; D call uncertain. CDR3 amino acids: CAIRAGVSTGELFF. CDR3 nucleotide sequence: TGTGCCATCAGGGCCGGCGTATCCACCGGGGAGCTGTTTTTT.